The rows below give T cell receptor beta chains drawn from one sample of a study of blood T cells in healthy people across ages. TCRdb passed the 5' RACE reads through MiXCR, listing each CDR3 protein once. The table shows 1.5 million to 2 million distinct CDR3 sequences, with less than 50% occurring only once. The specimen was blood. The receptor source for this set is a woman between 40 and 50 years old in good health. The CDR3 runs from the conserved cysteine through the conserved F or W. Each record gives: D gene, J gene, clone size, V gene, CDR3 protein, CDR3 DNA. D genes are given only for firm matches. Some rows have no size entry. The others give once, few or many, or a class for an expanded clone.

d_gene: NA; j_gene: TRBJ2-1; abundance: few; v_gene: TRBV28; CDR3aa: CASNRQGNEQFF; CDR3nt: TGTGCCAGCAACCGACAAGGGAATGAGCAGTTCTTC
d_gene: TRBD2; j_gene: TRBJ2-5; abundance: NA; v_gene: TRBV20-1; CDR3aa: CGARSLAGALETQYF; CDR3nt: TGCGGTGCTAGAAGTCTAGCGGGGGCCCTAGAGACCCAGTACTTC
d_gene: TRBD1; j_gene: TRBJ1-5; abundance: NA; v_gene: TRBV6-2/TRBV6-3; CDR3aa: CASSYYRGARTVNNQPQHF; CDR3nt: TGTGCCAGCAGTTACTACAGGGGGGCGCGGACGGTAAACAATCAGCCCCAGCATTTT
d_gene: TRBD1; j_gene: TRBJ1-2; abundance: NA; v_gene: TRBV29-1; CDR3aa: CSAEPGQGHGYTF; CDR3nt: TGCAGCGCCGAACCGGGACAGGGGCATGGCTACACCTTC
d_gene: TRBD2; j_gene: TRBJ2-4; abundance: NA; v_gene: TRBV2; CDR3aa: CASSEARLAGSKNIQYF; CDR3nt: TGTGCCAGCAGTGAGGCCAGACTAGCGGGGAGCAAAAACATTCAGTACTTC
d_gene: TRBD1; j_gene: TRBJ1-1; abundance: NA; v_gene: TRBV28; CDR3aa: CVSSLQTGGTAFF; CDR3nt: TGTGTCAGCAGTTTACAAACAGGGGGAACGGCTTTCTTT
d_gene: NA; j_gene: TRBJ1-2; abundance: NA; v_gene: TRBV7-2; CDR3aa: CASSLAAGEDGYTF; CDR3nt: TGTGCCAGCAGCTTAGCGGCAGGGGAGGATGGCTACACCTTC
d_gene: TRBD1; j_gene: TRBJ1-2; abundance: NA; v_gene: TRBV27; CDR3aa: CASSPGQIGNGYTF; CDR3nt: TGTGCCAGCAGCCCGGGACAGATAGGGAATGGCTACACCTTC
d_gene: NA; j_gene: TRBJ1-2; abundance: few; v_gene: TRBV20-1; CDR3aa: CSASGTGYGYTF; CDR3nt: TGCAGTGCTAGCGGGACCGGATATGGCTACACCTTC
d_gene: NA; j_gene: TRBJ1-5; abundance: NA; v_gene: TRBV9; CDR3aa: CASSPEVSGVQPQHF; CDR3nt: TGTGCCAGCAGCCCCGAGGTGTCGGGTGTTCAGCCCCAGCATTTT
d_gene: NA; j_gene: TRBJ1-4; abundance: NA; v_gene: TRBV12-3/TRBV12-4; CDR3aa: CASSLERGVGEKLFF; CDR3nt: TGTGCCAGCAGTTTAGAACGGGGCGTTGGTGAAAAACTGTTTTTT
d_gene: NA; j_gene: TRBJ2-5; abundance: NA; v_gene: TRBV7-3; CDR3aa: CASSLYGQLGETQYF; CDR3nt: TGTGCCAGCAGCTTATACGGACAGCTCGGGGAGACCCAGTACTTC
d_gene: NA; j_gene: TRBJ2-7; abundance: NA; v_gene: TRBV6-5; CDR3aa: CASSPGRDGNYEQYF; CDR3nt: TGTGCCAGCAGTCCGGGCCGGGACGGGAACTACGAGCAGTACTTC
d_gene: NA; j_gene: TRBJ2-7; abundance: NA; v_gene: TRBV20-1; CDR3aa: CSASAGTLLQDEQYF; CDR3nt: TGCAGTGCTAGTGCGGGGACCTTGCTTCAGGACGAGCAGTACTTC
d_gene: TRBD1; j_gene: TRBJ2-4; abundance: few; v_gene: TRBV2; CDR3aa: CASRPGTGIRPAKNIQYF; CDR3nt: TGTGCCAGCAGGCCCGGGACAGGGATTCGTCCGGCCAAAAACATTCAGTACTTC
d_gene: TRBD2; j_gene: TRBJ2-1; abundance: NA; v_gene: TRBV24-1; CDR3aa: CATERTGRDIGEQFF; CDR3nt: TGTGCCACCGAACGTACCGGGAGGGACATAGGTGAGCAGTTCTTC
d_gene: NA; j_gene: TRBJ2-7; abundance: NA; v_gene: TRBV12-3/TRBV12-4; CDR3aa: CASSSPGGQSYEQYF; CDR3nt: TGTGCCAGCAGCTCCCCGGGGGGACAGTCCTACGAGCAGTACTTC
d_gene: NA; j_gene: TRBJ2-2; abundance: NA; v_gene: TRBV6-1; CDR3aa: CASTEPNTGELFF; CDR3nt: TGTGCCAGCACGGAGCCGAACACCGGGGAGCTGTTTTTT
d_gene: NA; j_gene: TRBJ2-1; abundance: NA; v_gene: TRBV7-2; CDR3aa: CASSLVSGASSYNEQFF; CDR3nt: TGTGCCAGCAGCTTAGTTTCGGGGGCAAGCTCCTACAATGAGCAGTTCTTC
d_gene: NA; j_gene: TRBJ2-1; abundance: NA; v_gene: TRBV7-2; CDR3aa: CASSLSDGAKAQFF; CDR3nt: TGTGCCAGCAGCTTATCCGACGGAGCTAAGGCGCAGTTCTTC
d_gene: NA; j_gene: TRBJ1-2; abundance: NA; v_gene: TRBV5-1; CDR3aa: CASSLDVGPNGYTF; CDR3nt: TGCGCCAGCAGCTTGGATGTGGGACCGAATGGCTACACCTTC
d_gene: NA; j_gene: TRBJ2-5; abundance: NA; v_gene: TRBV4-2; CDR3aa: CASSQDDFSETQYF; CDR3nt: TGTGCCAGCAGCCAGGACGACTTCTCGGAGACCCAGTACTTC
d_gene: NA; j_gene: TRBJ2-3; abundance: NA; v_gene: TRBV7-2; CDR3aa: CASSSSQGVTDTQYF; CDR3nt: TGTGCCAGCAGCTCCAGTCAGGGTGTCACAGATACGCAGTATTTT
d_gene: NA; j_gene: TRBJ1-6; abundance: NA; v_gene: TRBV20-1; CDR3aa: CSARARGNNNSPLHF; CDR3nt: TGCAGTGCTAGAGCCCGGGGAAATAATAATTCACCCCTCCACTTT
d_gene: TRBD1; j_gene: TRBJ2-4; abundance: few; v_gene: TRBV7-8; CDR3aa: CASAAQGAKNIQYF; CDR3nt: TGTGCCAGCGCCGCACAGGGGGCCAAAAACATTCAGTACTTC
d_gene: NA; j_gene: TRBJ2-7; abundance: few; v_gene: TRBV7-2; CDR3aa: CASSPLRGQGYEQYF; CDR3nt: TGTGCCAGCAGCCCGTTGCGGGGCCAGGGGTACGAGCAGTACTTC
d_gene: TRBD2; j_gene: TRBJ2-1; abundance: NA; v_gene: TRBV4-3; CDR3aa: CASSQTLAGGEQFF; CDR3nt: TGCGCCAGCAGCCAAACCCTAGCGGGGGGCGAGCAGTTCTTC
d_gene: NA; j_gene: TRBJ2-7; abundance: few; v_gene: TRBV4-3; CDR3aa: CASSQDRALTLYEQYF; CDR3nt: TGCGCCAGCAGCCAAGATCGGGCACTTACCCTCTACGAGCAGTACTTC
d_gene: TRBD1; j_gene: TRBJ2-3; abundance: once; v_gene: TRBV29-1; CDR3aa: CSVNGDRIGRTDTQYF; CDR3nt: TGCAGCGTTAATGGGGACAGGATAGGTCGGACAGATACGCAGTATTTT